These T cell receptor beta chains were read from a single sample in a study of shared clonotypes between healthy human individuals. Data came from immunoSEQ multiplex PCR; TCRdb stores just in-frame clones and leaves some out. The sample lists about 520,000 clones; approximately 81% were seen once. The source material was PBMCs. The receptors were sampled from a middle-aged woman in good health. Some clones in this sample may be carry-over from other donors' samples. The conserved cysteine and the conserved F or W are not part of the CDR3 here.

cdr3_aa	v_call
ASSPPGRGSYEQY	TRBV5-5
ASSADRVYEQY	TRBV2
ASSFTANTEAF	TRBV5-1
ASSFSRAGVGNTIY	TRBV5-8
SATRGVSNTGELF	TRBV29-1
SVEWSGVGEQF	TRBV29-1
ASSLLGTGRLNTEAF	TRBV28
ASSSQGGFGYT	TRBV28
ATAEKSGPYEQY	TRBV6-6
ASSMVRKNTEAF	TRBV19
AWGYVEEQY	TRBV30
ASSPRLAGGPEETQY	TRBV5-1
SALTGEQY	TRBV20-1
ASSPAAGSYEQY	TRBV18
ASSQDRTAAYGYT	TRBV4-1
ASSSRGLGRNEKLF	TRBV7-6
SARAGAEQF	TRBV20-1
ASRENGGRYEQY	TRBV27
SAREVSVQF	TRBV20-1
ASSLAGGRSAETQY	TRBV7-2
ASSLRQEETQY	TRBV2
ASSYRRVGYEQY	TRBV7-8
ASSFPAGGDTQY	TRBV5-1
ASTREYEQY	TRBV2
ASSLGLGSANYGYT	TRBV7-3
ASSLNFGQTNVLT	TRBV11-2
ASSRNAGTAYEQY	TRBV27
ASSLPQSGRHEQY	TRBV28
ASSPAADSYGYT	TRBV18
AWRTGTASYNEQF	TRBV30
ASSSGLAGAGWNEQF	TRBV9
AISEVEGYYEQY	TRBV10-3
ASSRTRDRSTDTQY	TRBV19
ATSRKGGLGYT	TRBV15
ASSLTGGLGTEAF	TRBV7-2
SVRLAGYEQY	TRBV29-1
ASSPRDQETQY	TRBV19
ASSPLSLDFAEQF	TRBV9
ASSLDGDGPQF	TRBV11-3
ASSVGYSGANVLT	TRBV7-9
ASTARGVLSYEQY	TRBV10-1
ASSVTAKNIQY	TRBV9
ASSSWEGVSGAF	TRBV27
ASSLQMGYEQY	TRBV7-8
ASAETGWGSFSGLYSGNTIY	TRBV19